This is a list of T cell receptor beta chains from one sample in a study of shared clonotypes between healthy human individuals. The protocol was immunoSEQ multiplex PCR, while the TCRdb copy is restricted to in-frame clones and leaves out a portion. The sample holds 1,100,000 or so clones, 70% to 80% seen once. Input material: memory CD4+ T cells from PBMCs. These receptors all stem from a man between 18 and 35 years old in good health. Some clones in this sample may be carry-over from other donors' samples. Each CDR3 is given with its conserved first and last residue.

V	J	CDR3
TRBV5-4	TRBJ1-3	CASSLQGSGNTIYF
TRBV19	TRBJ2-3	CASNAGRATDTQYF
TRBV5-1	TRBJ2-7	CASSSSWTSESYEQYF
TRBV28	TRBJ1-2	CASIGVYGYTF
TRBV5-1	TRBJ2-7	CASSLVRGSYEQYF
TRBV5-4	TRBJ1-3	CASAPTPLFSGNTIYF
TRBV10-3	TRBJ1-2	CAISEEYRANYGYTF
TRBV7-2	TRBJ2-1	CASSLDSGSYNEQFF
TRBV5-1	TRBJ2-2	CASSPSTRTGELFF
TRBV11-2	TRBJ2-7	CASSEGRSYEQYF
TRBV30	TRBJ2-1	CAWTALAGSKGRSYNEQFF
TRBV4-1	TRBJ2-7	CASSRDPTYEQYF
TRBV10-3	TRBJ2-7	CAISEGLYEQYF
TRBV7-9	TRBJ2-3	CASSLGRTPSTDTQYF
TRBV28	TRBJ1-5	CASSLGNRGSPQHF
TRBV15	TRBJ2-3	CATSRDVGASGDTQYF
TRBV28	TRBJ1-2	CASSLSQGRQGYTF
TRBV19	TRBJ1-5	CASSQTGPQHF
TRBV2	TRBJ2-7	CASSGGQGSYEQYF
TRBV5-1	TRBJ2-7	CASSLDGTGNEQYF
TRBV27	TRBJ1-2	CASSLGGQPYGYTF
TRBV5-1	TRBJ1-2	CASSPGQGNYGYTF
TRBV4-1	TRBJ2-1	CASSEGTASYNEQFF
TRBV6-4	TRBJ2-2	CASTSLGGAKFGSTGELFF
TRBV9	TRBJ2-7	CASSPGTGTPAYHEQYF
TRBV11-2	TRBJ1-5	CASSSGGSVTAQHF
TRBV30	TRBJ2-4	CAWSVSGGKNIQYF
TRBV9	TRBJ2-3	CASSPRPGGFTDTQYF
TRBV7-2	TRBJ2-2	CASSPQTGGGELFF